The entry below describes one T cell receptor beta chain. The antigen remains unidentified. Germline CDR1 is GTSNPN and CDR2 is SVGIG (reference sequence). The CDR3 is made up of 15 amino acids. The germline V and J ends were trimmed by 3 bases and 0 bases, with 11 bases remaining between them. The protocol was immunoSEQ multiplex PCR, while the TCRdb copy is restricted to in-frame clones and leaves out a portion. Here the sample spans roughly 1,000,000 clones, 75% to 85% being singletons. The sample originates from a study of shared clonotypes between healthy human individuals. The wider study: Contributing individuals were two females and a few males aged 18 to 49. CD4 naive and CD4 memory each took three plates per donor, while CD8 naive took two and CD8 memory one.

Study-wide findings and caveats: Since donors were few, the genetic and exposure-history diversity represented was limited.

This TCR came from a man aged 18 to 29 in good health. Some clones in this sample may be carry-over from other donors' samples. The chain employs TRBV30 and TRBJ2-2, with D unresolved. Sequenced sample: memory CD4+ T cells from PBMCs. Specified subset: CD45RA-negative fraction. CDR3 nucleotide sequence: TGTGCCTGGAGCCTGGCCGGCGCGAACACCGGGGAGCTGTTTTTT. It is translated as CAWSLAGANTGELFF.